This TCR beta chain was retrieved from a study of neurological immune-mediated disorders. Trimming removed 3 bases from V and 7 bases from J, with 7 bases in between. CDR1 is DFQATT, CDR2 SNEGSKA, per germline (reference sequence). This CDR3 spans 11 amino acids. 5'RACE employing 10-nucleotide random UMIs yielded the cDNA. Each CDR3 protein gets one entry after TCRdb re-called the 5' RACE reads with MiXCR. The sample holds about 55,000 distinct CDR3 sequences, 3.6% seen once. Ten or more counts support this clonotype. Sequenced: PBMCs. The V and J genes are TRBV20-1 and TRBJ2-1; D unclear. The clonotype comes from a man aged 25-45 years with multiple sclerosis. Here the CDR3 reads CSASLENEQFF. The CDR3 DNA reads as TGCAGTGCTAGCCTGGAGAATGAGCAGTTCTTC.